A selection of T cell receptor beta chains follows, all from one sample in a study of molecular identifiers for immune sequencing clone quantification. Using its own MiXCR run on the PCR reads, TCRdb lists one record per CDR3 protein. The sample has some 590,000 distinct CDR3 sequences; less than 30% are singletons. Specimen: naive CD8+ T cells from blood, with Jurkat cell RNA spiked in. The receptors were sampled from a human donor in good health. Some libraries in this study had Jurkat cell RNA spiked in. The CDR3 runs from the conserved cysteine through the conserved F or W. A D gene is named only where the DNA matches it firmly. Expanded clones get a size class; other rows say once, few or many, or leave the size out.

D gene | J gene | clone size | V gene | CDR3 DNA | CDR3 protein
TRBD2 | TRBJ2-3 | many | TRBV30 | TGTGCCTGGAGGATCGCGGGGGGTCATCTCTTCACAGATACGCAGTATTTT | CAWRIAGGHLFTDTQYF
NA | TRBJ2-5 | few | TRBV5-6 | TGTGCCAGCCTTTTGGCAGGGCAAGAGACCCAGTACTTC | CASLLAGQETQYF
NA | TRBJ2-7 | few | TRBV20-1 | TGCAGTGCTAAATTGGGCGAGCAGTACTTC | CSAKLGEQYF
NA | TRBJ2-7 | NA | TRBV4-3 | TGCGCCAGCAGCCAAGAGACTAGTGGAGGATTTGGTGAGCAGTACTTC | CASSQETSGGFGEQYF
TRBD2 | TRBJ2-7 | many | TRBV4-3 | TGCGCCAGCAGCCGTCTAGCGGGAGATTACGAGCAGTACTTC | CASSRLAGDYEQYF
NA | TRBJ2-1 | many | TRBV4-3 | TGCGCCAGCAGCCAAGACACAGGACCCTACAATGAGCAGTTCTTC | CASSQDTGPYNEQFF
TRBD2 | TRBJ2-3 | few | TRBV6-1 | TGTGCCAGCAGAGAGAGGCTAGCGGGGGGGCCCTCAGATACGCAGTATTTT | CASRERLAGGPSDTQYF
TRBD1 | TRBJ2-1 | few | TRBV19 | TGTGCCAGCCAACTCCACAGGGGCAGCTCCTACAATGAGCAGTTCTTC | CASQLHRGSSYNEQFF
TRBD1 | TRBJ1-2 | few | TRBV6-2/TRBV6-3 | TGTGCCAGCAGTTCCGACCCGGGACAGAAGGCTTATGGCTACACCTTC | CASSSDPGQKAYGYTF
TRBD1 | TRBJ2-7 | NA | TRBV20-1 | TGCAGTGCTCTTGGGGACAGGGGCTACGAGCAGTACTTC | CSALGDRGYEQYF
TRBD1 | TRBJ1-5 | once | TRBV6-2/TRBV6-3 | TGTGCCAGCGAGGACAGGGACTATAGCAATCAGCCCCAGCATTTT | CASEDRDYSNQPQHF
NA | TRBJ2-7 | few | TRBV5-5 | TGTGCCAGCAGCTTGTTACACGGCCCCTACGAGCAGTACTTC | CASSLLHGPYEQYF